This TCR beta chain was retrieved from a study of identical twins. Study-wide points: Cross-sectional statistical analysis, not tracking of the same donors, underpinned the conclusions. Analyses of zero insertions could, in part, be confounded by invariant MAIT and iNKT cells.

It was template switching that added a universal primer site, and there were unique molecular identifiers on the cDNA. TCRdb ran MiXCR on the 5' RACE reads and lists one entry per CDR3 protein. The sample lists a few hundred thousand distinct CDR3 sequences, more than 9% seen once, with roughly 3% in the top ten. Germline V CDR1 and CDR2: SGHRS, YFSETQ. V lost 5 bases, J lost 2 bases, and 4 bases stayed unmatched. This CDR3 has 14 residues. The table lists this clonotype with a few counts. Its target is unknown. The same specimen was also included in a second study, on yellow fever vaccine responses in identical twins. That report notes: Twins reportedly showed a vaccine T cell response that seemed partly convergent and partly personalized.

The chain has TRBV5-1 and TRBJ2-7, with TRBD2 matching over 10 bases. The TCR sequence derives from a woman aged 18-29 years in good health. The sample taken for sequencing was PBMCs. CDR3 DNA sequence: TGCGCCAGCAGAATAGCGGGGGGCACCTACGAGCAGTACTTC. Amino acid sequence: CASRIAGGTYEQYF. Full variable domain (rest looked up from reference TRBV5-1 and TRBJ2-7): KAGVTQTPRYLIKTRGQQVTLSCSPISGHRSVSWYQQTPGQGLQFLFEYFSETQRNKGNFPGRFSGRQFSNSRSEMNVSTLELGDSALYLCASRIAGGTYEQYFGPGTRLTVT.